This T cell receptor beta chain emerged from a study of CD8 T cells in ankylosing spondylitis. The study's findings and limits: In peripheral blood, disease-linked CD8+ clones occurred at relatively low frequencies. What seemed typical of ankylosing spondylitis blood was a TCR beta motif built from about 8 highly homologous variants. Reportedly, significant enrichment of disease-linked clones occurred in matched ankylosing spondylitis synovial fluid.

Trimming cost V 2 bases and J 4 bases; bases outside gene matches: 8. Germline CDR1 is MNHEY and CDR2 is SVGEGT. The CDR3 is made up of 16 amino acids. This clonotype occurred many times. Its target is unknown. Libraries of TCR beta came from quantitative 5'-RACE with molecular barcodes. TCRdb called the 5' RACE reads again in MiXCR, with one record for every CDR3 protein. The sample lists about 360,000 distinct CDR3 sequences; approximately 14% were seen once. This TCR came from a male donor with ankylosing spondylitis or in good health (not recorded which). The sequenced material came from blood, either unsorted or a sorted T cell fraction (not recorded which). The chain employs TRBV6-2 or TRBV6-3 and TRBJ2-1; 7 bases match TRBD2. In nucleotides, the CDR3 is TGTGCCAGCAGTTACAGGACTGGCGGGAGATACAATGAGCAGTTCTTC. Translating it yields CASSYRTGGRYNEQFF.